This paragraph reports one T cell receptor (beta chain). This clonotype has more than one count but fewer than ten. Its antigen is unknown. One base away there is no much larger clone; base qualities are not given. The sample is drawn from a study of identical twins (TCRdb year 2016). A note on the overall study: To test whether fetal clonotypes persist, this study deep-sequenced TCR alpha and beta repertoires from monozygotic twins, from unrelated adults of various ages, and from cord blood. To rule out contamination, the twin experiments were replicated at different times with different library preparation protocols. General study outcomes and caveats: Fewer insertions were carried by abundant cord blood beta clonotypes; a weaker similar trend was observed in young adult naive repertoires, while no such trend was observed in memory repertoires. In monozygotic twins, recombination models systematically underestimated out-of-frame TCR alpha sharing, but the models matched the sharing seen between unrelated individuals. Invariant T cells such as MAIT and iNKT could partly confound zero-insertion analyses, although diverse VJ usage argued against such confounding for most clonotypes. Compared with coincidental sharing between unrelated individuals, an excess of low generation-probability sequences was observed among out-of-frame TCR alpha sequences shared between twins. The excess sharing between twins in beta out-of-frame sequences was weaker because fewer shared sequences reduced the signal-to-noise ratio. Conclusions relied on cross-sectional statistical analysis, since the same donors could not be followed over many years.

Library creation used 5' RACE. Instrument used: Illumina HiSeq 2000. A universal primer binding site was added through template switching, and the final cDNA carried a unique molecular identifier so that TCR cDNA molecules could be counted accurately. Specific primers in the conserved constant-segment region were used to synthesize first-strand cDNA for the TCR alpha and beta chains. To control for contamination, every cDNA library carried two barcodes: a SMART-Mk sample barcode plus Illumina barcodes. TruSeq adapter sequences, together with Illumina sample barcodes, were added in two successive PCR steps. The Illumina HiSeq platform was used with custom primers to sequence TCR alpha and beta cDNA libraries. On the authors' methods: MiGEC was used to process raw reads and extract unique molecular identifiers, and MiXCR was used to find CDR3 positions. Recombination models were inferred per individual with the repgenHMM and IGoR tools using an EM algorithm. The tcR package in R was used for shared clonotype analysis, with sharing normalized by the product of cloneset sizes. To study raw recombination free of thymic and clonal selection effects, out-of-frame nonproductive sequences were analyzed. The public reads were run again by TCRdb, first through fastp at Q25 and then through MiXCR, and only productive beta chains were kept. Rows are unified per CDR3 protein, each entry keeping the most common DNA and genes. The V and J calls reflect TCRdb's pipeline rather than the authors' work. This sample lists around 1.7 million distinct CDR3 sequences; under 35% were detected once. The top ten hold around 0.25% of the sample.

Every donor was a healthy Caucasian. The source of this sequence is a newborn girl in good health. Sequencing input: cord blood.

The nucleotides are TGTGCCAGCAGCTTGCCTATCTCCTACGAGCAGTACTTC. This gives the protein CASSLPISYEQYF. The V gene is TRBV5-6 and the J gene is TRBJ2-7; the D gene remains uncertain. The CDR3, cysteine through phenylalanine, is 13 amino acids long. CDR3 DNA is the only sequence kept; it has 39 bases, read in frame from the first base. CDR1 and CDR2 (SGHDT, YYEEEE) derive from the germline V gene. V is pared back by 1 base and J by 0 bases, with 5 bases lying between the germline termini.